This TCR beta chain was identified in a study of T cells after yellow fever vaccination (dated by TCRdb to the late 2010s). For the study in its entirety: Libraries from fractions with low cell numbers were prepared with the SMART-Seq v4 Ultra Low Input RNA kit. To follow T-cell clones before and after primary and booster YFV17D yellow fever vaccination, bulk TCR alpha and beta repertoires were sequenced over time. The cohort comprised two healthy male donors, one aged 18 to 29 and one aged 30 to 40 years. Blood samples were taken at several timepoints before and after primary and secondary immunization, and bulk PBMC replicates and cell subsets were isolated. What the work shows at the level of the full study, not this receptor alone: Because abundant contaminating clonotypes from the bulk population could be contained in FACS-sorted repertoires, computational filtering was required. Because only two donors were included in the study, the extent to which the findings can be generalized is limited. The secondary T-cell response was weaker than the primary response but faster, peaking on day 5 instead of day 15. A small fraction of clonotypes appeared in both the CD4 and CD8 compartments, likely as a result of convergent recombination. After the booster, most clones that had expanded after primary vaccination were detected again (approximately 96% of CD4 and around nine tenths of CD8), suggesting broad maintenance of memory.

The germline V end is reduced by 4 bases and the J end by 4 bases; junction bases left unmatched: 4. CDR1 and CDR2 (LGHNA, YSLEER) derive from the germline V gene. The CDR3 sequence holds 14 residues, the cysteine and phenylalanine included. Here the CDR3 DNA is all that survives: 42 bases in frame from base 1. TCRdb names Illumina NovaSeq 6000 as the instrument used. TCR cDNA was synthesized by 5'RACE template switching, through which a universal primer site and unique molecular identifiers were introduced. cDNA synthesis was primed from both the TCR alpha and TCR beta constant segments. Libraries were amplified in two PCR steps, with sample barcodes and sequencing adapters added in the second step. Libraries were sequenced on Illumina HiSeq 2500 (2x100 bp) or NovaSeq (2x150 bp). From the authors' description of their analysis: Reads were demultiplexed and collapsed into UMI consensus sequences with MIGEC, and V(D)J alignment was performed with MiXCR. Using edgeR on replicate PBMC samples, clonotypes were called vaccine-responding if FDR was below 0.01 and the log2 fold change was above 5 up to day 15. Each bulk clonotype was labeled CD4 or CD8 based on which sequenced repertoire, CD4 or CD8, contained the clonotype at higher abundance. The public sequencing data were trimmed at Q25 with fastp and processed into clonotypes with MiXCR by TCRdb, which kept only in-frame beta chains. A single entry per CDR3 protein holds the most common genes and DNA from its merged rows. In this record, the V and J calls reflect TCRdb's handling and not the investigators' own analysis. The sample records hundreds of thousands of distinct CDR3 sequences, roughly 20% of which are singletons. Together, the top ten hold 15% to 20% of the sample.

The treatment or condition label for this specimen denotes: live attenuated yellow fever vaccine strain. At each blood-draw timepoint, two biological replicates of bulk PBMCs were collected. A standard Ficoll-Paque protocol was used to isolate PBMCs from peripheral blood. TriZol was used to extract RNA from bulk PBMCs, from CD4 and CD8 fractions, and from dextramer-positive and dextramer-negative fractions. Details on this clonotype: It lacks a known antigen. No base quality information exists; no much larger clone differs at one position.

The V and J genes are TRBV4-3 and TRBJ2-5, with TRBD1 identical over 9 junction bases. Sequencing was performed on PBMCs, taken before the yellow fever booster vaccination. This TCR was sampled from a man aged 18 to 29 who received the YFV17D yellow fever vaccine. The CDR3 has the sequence CASSLTGGRETQYF. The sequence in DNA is TGCGCCAGCAGCCTGACAGGGGGGCGAGAGACCCAGTACTTC.